These 10 T cell receptor beta chains share one sample of origin, sequenced in a study of CXCR3-negative and CXCR3-positive naive CD8 T cells. The method, 5' RACE with UMI labels, was used to prepare the TRB cDNA libraries. TCRdb re-called the 5' RACE reads; one entry per CDR3 protein, DNA not given. The listing records around 40,000 distinct CDR3 sequences. Specimen: memory CD8+ T cells from blood. Receptors originate from a human donor in good health. Some clones in this sample may be carry-over from other donors' samples.

The J gene is TRBJ2-1, the V gene TRBV28; the TCRdb call, TRBD2, lacks DNA for checking. The germline V gene has CDR1 MDHEN and CDR2 SYDVKM. The CDR3 is 18 amino acids. CDR3 region: CASSLGVAGGPTYNEQFF.

The rearrangement links TRBV6-6 to TRBJ1-2. This CDR3 contains 14 residues. CDR1 MNHNY and CDR2 SVGAGI come from the germline V gene (reference sequence). The CDR3 reads CASTAQPLGSGYTF.

The rearrangement joins TRBV12-3 or TRBV12-4 to TRBJ1-2; TCRdb picks TRBD1, but there is no DNA to check that call. This CDR3 contains 13 residues. The CDR3 protein is CASSFGGMDGYTF.

J is TRBJ2-6 and V is TRBV7-9. The CDR3 length is 17 residues. CDR1 and CDR2 (germline): SEHNR, FQNEAQ (reference sequence). The chain's CDR3 is CASSSDRTRSGANVLTF. Using reference TRBV7-9 and TRBJ2-6 for the parts outside the CDR3, the full variable domain is DTGVSQNPRHKITKRGQNVTFRCDPISEHNRLYWYRQTLGQGPEFLTYFQNEAQLEKSRLLSDRFSAERPKGSFSTLEIQRTEQGDSAMYLCASSSDRTRSGANVLTFGAGSRLTVL.

The gene calls are TRBV7-9 and TRBJ2-2; the D gene TCRdb calls, TRBD1, cannot be checked with no DNA. CDR3 length equals 14 residues. CDR1 is SEHNR and CDR2 is FQNEAQ in the germline V gene (reference sequence). This CDR3 reads CASSGQGDTGELFF.

The chain is built from TRBV12-3 or TRBV12-4 and TRBJ1-1; the D call from TCRdb, TRBD1, cannot be confirmed without DNA. The CDR3 extends over 14 amino acids. The CDR3 reads CASSLQGADTEAFF.

The rearrangement links TRBV12-3 or TRBV12-4 to TRBJ1-4; TCRdb's D call of TRBD1 is untestable without DNA. The CDR3 runs to 12 residues. CDR3 residues: CASTPGVGKLFF.

The chain's CDR3 is CSVEGLLAEAFF. The rearrangement joins TRBV29-1 to TRBJ1-1. The length of the CDR3 is 12 residues. Germline CDR1 and CDR2: SQVTM and ANQGSEA.

The chain employs TRBV29-1 and TRBJ1-2; TCRdb indicates TRBD1, and absent DNA this call remains unverified. This CDR3 has 12 amino acids. Germline V gives CDR1 SQVTM, CDR2 ANQGSEA. CDR3 sequence reads: CSVEGATYGYTF.

J is TRBJ2-7 and V is TRBV5-5. Germline-derived CDR1 and CDR2 are SGHKS and YYEKEE (reference sequence). The CDR3 runs to 15 residues. The CDR3 is CASSLDRGSSYEQYF.